This entry features one T cell receptor (beta chain) sequence. The V gene lost 0 bases and the J gene lost 4 bases, with 13 bases spanning the gap. The CDR3 is 16 amino acids. In germline, CDR1 is LGHNA, CDR2 YNFKEQ. The data were obtained in a study of tumour-infiltrating T cells in Burkitt lymphoma. Study at large: Productive clonality predicted overall and progression-free survival.

Clones were read by immunoSEQ multiplex PCR, and TCRdb kept only the in-frame ones, dropping some. The sample yields 13,000 or so clones, roughly 85% seen once. This clonotype was sampled from a human donor with diffuse large B-cell lymphoma. Sequences were obtained from tumor tissue. The rearrangement joins TRBV4-2 to TRBJ2-1; TRBD2 is a possible D gene (6 bases). The CDR3 reads CASSQERSGVYNEQFF. CDR3 nucleotides: TGTGCCAGCAGCCAAGAAAGGTCGGGGGTTTACAATGAGCAGTTCTTC.